These T cell receptor beta chains were read from a single sample in a study of T cells in Graves' hyperthyroidism and ophthalmopathy. TCRdb recomputed calls from the multiplex PCR reads with MiXCR, one row per CDR3 protein. The sample yields approximately 430,000 distinct CDR3 sequences, 15% to 18% seen once. Source material: blood. Receptors originate from a woman younger than 30 with Graves' hyperthyroidism. CDR3s include the opening cysteine and the closing phenylalanine or tryptophan. The D gene is left open where the match is weak. Clone sizes are given selectively: once, few, many, or a class where the clone is expanded.

J,length,D,size,V,CDR3
TRBJ2-4,15,TRBD2,many,TRBV12-3/TRBV12-4,CASRGGNLAKNIQYF
TRBJ2-7,13,-,-,TRBV5-1,CASSPHSGYEQYF
TRBJ2-7,16,TRBD1,many,TRBV5-1,CASSLPRDRGSYEQYF
TRBJ2-1,15,-,-,TRBV7-6,CASSSGAGSYNEQFF
TRBJ2-7,15,-,many,TRBV28,CASSLWGSSSYEQYF
TRBJ1-1,17,-,once,TRBV19,CASSIGTGFSRGAETFF
TRBJ2-3,16,TRBD2,-,TRBV12-3/TRBV12-4,CASSPGTSGRSNTQYF
TRBJ2-1,17,TRBD2,many,TRBV2,CASSSYLAGGSYNEQFF
TRBJ2-2,16,TRBD1,few,TRBV5-1,CASSPRQGVDTGELFF
TRBJ2-1,20,TRBD2,-,TRBV4-3,CASSQDQGLAGGFNYNEQFF
TRBJ2-1,16,TRBD2,many,TRBV11-3,CASSSRSGSSYNEQFF
TRBJ2-1,18,TRBD2,-,TRBV7-3,CASSFGGRSGSSYNEQFF
TRBJ2-3,16,TRBD2,-,TRBV5-6,CASSLGISGRADTQYF
TRBJ1-1,13,-,many,TRBV5-1,CASQTGPNTEAFF
TRBJ1-1,16,TRBD1,-,TRBV12-3/TRBV12-4,CASSPRQGAEDTEAFF
TRBJ2-1,14,-,many,TRBV2,CASTLSPSYNEQFF
TRBJ2-1,18,-,many,TRBV7-9,CASSLKSASGPAYNEQFF
TRBJ1-3,12,-,many,TRBV9,CASSVPGNTIYF
TRBJ2-5,12,-,-,TRBV28,CASSSRKETQYF